The present TCR beta chain was sequenced within a study of shared clonotypes between healthy human individuals. Findings and limits, study-wide: Sample collection involved blood only; tissue repertoires are likely different. Richness estimates generally favored naive over memory subsets.

Naive CD8 populations comprised CD45RO-negative cells positively selected for CCR7, excluding terminally differentiated effector memory CD45RA+ cells. Healthy adults negative for HIV, lacking recent acute infections or vaccinations, served as donors. Within Nashville, Tennessee resided all donors, each a Caucasian adult. The ends were cut back, 0 bases at V and 0 bases at J, with 15 bases in the middle. The CDR3 runs to 18 residues. CDR1 and CDR2 from the germline V gene are SNHLY and FYNNEI. As concerns this clone: Its matching antigen is unknown.

Here immunoSEQ multiplex PCR was the method, and the copy in TCRdb shows in-frame clones only, minus some. The sample contains approximately 590,000 clones, nearly 97% of which appear only once. This clonotype was sampled from a woman aged 25 to 39 in good health. This chain links TRBV2 with TRBJ1-3; D is unresolved. The source material was naive CD8+ T cells sorted from blood. CDR3 sequence (DNA): TGTGCCAGCAGTGAAGCTGAGTCGTGGGCGAGCTCTGGAAACACCATATATTTT. This translates into CASSEAESWASSGNTIYF. The full variable domain, with the rest looked up from reference TRBV2 and TRBJ1-3, is EPEVTQTPSHQVTQMGQEVILRCVPISNHLYFYWYRQILGQKVEFLVSFYNNEISEKSEIFDDQFSVERPDGSNFTLKIRSTKLEDSAMYFCASSEAESWASSGNTIYFGEGSWLTVV.